A single sample is the source of the 11 T cell receptor beta chains below, sequenced in a study of cytomegalovirus exposure and HLA in healthy donors (dated by TCRdb to 2015 to 2018). The library was produced with the immunoSEQ multiplex PCR assay. For the multiplex PCR, a mixture combining 60 forward primers for TCR Vbeta segments and 13 reverse primers for TCR Jbeta segments was used. TCRdb provides this immuneACCESS table in a form limited to in-frame rearrangements. Some clones are lacking; in checked studies, under half of them reflect an unresolved V gene, and why the rest are absent is not known. Counted in this sample were approximately 170,000 clones; 68% of them appeared once. The ten largest clones take up roughly 1.5% of the sample. The specimen was PBMCs. Every receptor here comes from a man aged 50 to 59 in good health and CMV-seronegative.

This chain links TRBV19 with TRBJ2-7; 11 bases match TRBD1. J gave up 6 bases and V 1 base, and 2 bases lay outside the gene matches. Germline CDR1 and CDR2: LNHDA and SQIVND (reference sequence). The CDR3 is 14 amino acids. In DNA form, the CDR3 reads TGTGCCAGTAGTATAGTGGGGACAGGGGGCGAGCAGTACTTC. Amino acid sequence: CASSIVGTGGEQYF.

The rearrangement joins TRBV18 to TRBJ1-2; TRBD1 is a possible D gene (5 bases). The V and J ends lost 4 bases and 8 bases respectively, with 20 bases between them. Germline CDR1 and CDR2: KGHSH and LQKENI. This CDR3 has 15 amino acids. CDR3 coding DNA: TGTGCCAGCTCACTCTTAGACAGAGAACCCTCCGGCTACACCTTC. Its protein is CASSLLDREPSGYTF.

By frequency in the sample, this clone is medium-sized (0.01 to 0.1%). This chain joins TRBV7-3 and TRBJ2-2, with no clear D. V lost 6 bases, J lost 4 bases, and 12 bases lay in between. Germline CDR1 is SGHTA and CDR2 is FQGTGA. The CDR3 runs to 14 residues. CDR3 nucleotide sequence: TGTGCCAGCAGGCCTCTAGTTGCCACCGGGGAGCTGTTTTTT. Protein sequence: CASRPLVATGELFF.

This chain uses TRBV5-1 with TRBJ1-4, with a possible D match to TRBD1 (6 bases). V was shortened by 3 bases and J by 8 bases, with 20 bases between the two germline ends. The CDR3 contains 16 residues. CDR1 SGHRS and CDR2 YFSETQ come from the germline V gene. The CDR3 is CASSSQGTKGGEKLFF. CDR3 in DNA: TGCGCCAGCAGCTCCCAGGGGACCAAGGGAGGGGAAAAACTGTTTTTT.

V gene TRBV6-1 combines with J gene TRBJ1-2, with 7 bases aligning to TRBD1. The germline gives CDR1 MNHNS, CDR2 SASEGT. The length of the CDR3 is 15 residues. J lost 4 bases, V lost 2 bases, and 7 bases had no gene match. The CDR3 spells CASSERQGGGYGYTF. CDR3 bases: TGTGCCAGCAGTGAACGTCAGGGGGGAGGCTATGGCTACACCTTC.

This chain uses TRBV11-3 with TRBJ1-3, with D unresolved. V dropped 4 bases and J dropped 7 bases, with 11 bases sitting between them. The CDR3 extends over 13 amino acids. Per germline, CDR1 SGHNT and CDR2 YENEEA. The CDR3 is CASSSPPGNTIYF. In nucleotides, the CDR3 is TGTGCCAGCAGCTCCCCCCCCGGGAACACCATATATTTT.

The chain couples TRBV27 to TRBJ1-2; 9 bases are a match to TRBD1. The V gene's germline CDR1 is MNHEY and CDR2 SMNVEV (reference sequence). Trimming at V came to 6 bases and at J to 0 bases, leaving 8 bases not matched to a gene. The length of the CDR3 is 16 residues. The CDR3 loop is CASRRPGQGSNYGYTF. The DNA for the CDR3 is TGTGCCAGCAGACGCCCGGGACAGGGCTCTAACTATGGCTACACCTTC.

This clone was counted a few times. This rearrangement joins TRBV6-1 to TRBJ1-2; D is uncertain. The CDR3 is 14 amino acids. Germline V gene data show CDR1 as MNHNS and CDR2 as SASEGT. Trimming removed 0 bases from V and 3 bases from J, with 8 bases in between. The CDR3 loop reads CASSEAGDYYGYTF. The CDR3 DNA sequence: TGTGCCAGCAGTGAAGCAGGAGACTACTATGGCTACACCTTC.

The chain links TRBV25-1 to TRBJ2-1; TRBD1 matches 7 bases. CDR3 length: 14 residues. The V gene end was trimmed by 8 bases and the J gene end by 1 base; junction bases not matched to a gene: 5. Looked up from germline, CDR1 is MGHDK and CDR2 is SYGVNS. The CDR3 region is CASQQGISYNEQFF. The DNA of the CDR3 is TGTGCCAGCCAACAGGGGATTTCCTACAATGAGCAGTTCTTC. The full variable domain, rest sourced from reference TRBV25-1 and TRBJ2-1, is EADIYQTPRYLVIGTGKKITLECSQTMGHDKMYWYQQDPGMELHLIHYSYGVNSTEKGDLSSESTVSRIRTEHFPLTLESARPSHTSQYLCASQQGISYNEQFFGPGTRLTVL.

V and J are TRBV2 and TRBJ1-2, with D possibly TRBD1 on 5 matching bases. Germline assignment: CDR1 SNHLY and CDR2 FYNNEI. The CDR3 is made up of 13 amino acids. Trimming left V 8 bases short and J 1 base short, with 11 bases between. The CDR3 here is CASSAGGNYGYTF. The CDR3, as DNA: TGTGCCAGCTCCGCCGGGGGTAACTATGGCTACACCTTC.

V usage is TRBV6-5 and J usage is TRBJ2-7; 7 bases fit TRBD1. The CDR3 runs to 13 residues. Germline V gene data show CDR1 as MNHEY and CDR2 as SVGAGI. V dropped 5 bases and J dropped 7; count of bases not matched to a gene: 8. The DNA of the CDR3 is TGTGCCAGCAGTCAAACAGGGGCGAGGGAGCAGTACTTC. Its translation: CASSQTGAREQYF.